The 4 T cell receptor beta chains below come from one sample, sequenced in a study of blood T cells in healthy people across ages. Alongside a J-beta primer mix, a sample-barcoded 5' primer served in a second PCR lasting about 7 to 11 cycles. TCRdb ran MiXCR on the 5' RACE reads and lists one entry per CDR3 protein. The sample holds about 700,000 distinct CDR3 sequences, 32% seen once. The sample comprised blood. These receptors originate from a woman aged 80 or over in good health.

This clonotype was seen repeatedly, ten times or more. This sequence joins TRBV12-3 or TRBV12-4 and TRBJ2-6; D gene ambiguous. The CDR3 totals 17 residues. V dropped 2 bases and J dropped 2 bases, with 13 bases sitting between them. DNA for the CDR3: TGTGCCAGCAGTTTATTAAGGATAACTGCTGGGGCCAACGTCCTGACTTTC. It encodes CASSLLRITAGANVLTF.

This clonotype was detected many times. In DNA form, the CDR3 reads TGCAGCGTTGAGAGGGGCGGGGGCCAGAACACCGGGGAGCTGTTTTTT. The encoded protein is CSVERGGGQNTGELFF. The chain links TRBV29-1 to TRBJ2-2, with a possible D match to TRBD2 (7 bases). Germline loops: CDR1 SQVTM, CDR2 ANQGSEA. V gave up 3 bases and J gave up 1 base, with 15 bases separating them. The CDR3 is 16 residues long.

Regarding this clonotype: This may be a read error, as it is one base from a much larger clone. The CDR3 bases are TGTGCCAGCAGCCCCCTCGGACAGGTTTACAATGAGCCGTACTTC. Its translation: CASSPLGQVYNEPYF. The rearrangement joins TRBV6-1 to TRBJ2-7, with 7 bases aligning to TRBD1. The CDR3 has 15 residues. CDR1 and CDR2 (germline): MNHNS, SASEGT.

V gene TRBV12-3 or TRBV12-4 combines with J gene TRBJ2-5, with D possibly being TRBD1 or TRBD2 (7 bases each). CDR3 size: 14 residues. Trimming removed 2 bases at V and 11 bases at J, with 18 bases between. CDR3 loop: CASSLQGEGNEQYF. The DNA for the CDR3 is TGTGCCAGCAGTTTACAGGGGGAGGGCAATGAGCAGTACTTC.